This T cell receptor (beta chain) was recovered during a study of cytomegalovirus exposure and HLA in healthy donors. There are 13 residues in the CDR3. V was cut by 4 bases and J by 0 bases, with 7 bases left in between. The germline CDR1 and CDR2 sequences are SGHTA and FQGTGA. The PCR contained 60 Vbeta and 13 Jbeta primers. Authors' methods: Per a later analysis, the number of unique TCR beta chains was 75 million to 90 million, of which around 9.9 million were shared. Using immunoSEQ multiplex PCR, the repertoire was profiled, and TCRdb retains in-frame clones only, with some absent. From that table come the V and J calls and clone size; the DNA was used to work out D and trimming. The sample has about 180,000 clones; about four fifths are singletons.

The specimen was PBMCs. This clonotype was sampled from a woman aged 25 to 45 in good health and CMV-seronegative. This chain links TRBV7-3 with TRBJ2-7; D not resolved. CDR3 sequence (DNA): TGTGCCAGCAGCTCACCAGGCTCCTACGAGCAGTACTTC. Its translation is CASSSPGSYEQYF.